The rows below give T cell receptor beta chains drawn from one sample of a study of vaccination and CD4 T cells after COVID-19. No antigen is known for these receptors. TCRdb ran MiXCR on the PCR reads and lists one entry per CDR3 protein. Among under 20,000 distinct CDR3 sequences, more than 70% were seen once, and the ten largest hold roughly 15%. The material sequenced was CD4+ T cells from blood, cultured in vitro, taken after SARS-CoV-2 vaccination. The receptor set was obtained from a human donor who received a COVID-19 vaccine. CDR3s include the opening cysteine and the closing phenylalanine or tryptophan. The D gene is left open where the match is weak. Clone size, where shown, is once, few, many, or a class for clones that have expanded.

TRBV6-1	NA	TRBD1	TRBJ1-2	CASTKDRANYGYTF	TGTGCCAGCACTAAGGACAGGGCTAACTATGGCTACACCTTC
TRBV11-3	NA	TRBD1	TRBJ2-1	CASSSDRSNEQFF	TGTGCCAGCAGCTCGGACAGGTCGAATGAGCAGTTCTTC
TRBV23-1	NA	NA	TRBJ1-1	CASSHHVVRSEAFF	TGCGCCAGCAGTCACCACGTGGTTCGGTCTGAAGCTTTCTTT
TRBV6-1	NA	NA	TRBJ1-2	CASSPGGGSYGYTF	TGTGCCAGCAGCCCCGGTGGGGGGTCCTATGGCTACACCTTC
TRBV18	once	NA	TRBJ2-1	CASSPETINEQFF	TGTGCCAGCTCACCAGAGACTATCAATGAGCAGTTCTTC
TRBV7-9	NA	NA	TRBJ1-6	CASSLQGESPLHF	TGTGCCAGCAGCTTACAGGGAGAATCACCCCTCCACTTT
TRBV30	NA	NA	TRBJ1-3	CAWIPGNGNTIYF	TGTGCCTGGATACCGGGAAACGGAAACACCATATATTTT
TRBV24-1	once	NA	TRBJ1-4	CATSDSKPGAGEKLFF	TGTGCCACCAGTGATTCGAAACCGGGGGCCGGTGAAAAACTGTTTTTT
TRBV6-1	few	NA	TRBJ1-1	CASSELRGTEAFF	TGTGCCAGCAGTGAATTAAGGGGGACTGAAGCTTTCTTT
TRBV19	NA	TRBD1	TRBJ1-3	CASTRQGLAGNTIYF	TGTGCCAGTACCCGACAGGGTTTAGCTGGAAACACCATATATTTT
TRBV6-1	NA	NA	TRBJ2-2	CASSAVWGAGELFF	TGTGCCAGCAGTGCGGTATGGGGCGCCGGGGAGCTGTTTTTT
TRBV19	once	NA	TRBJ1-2	CASSPTAARIYGYTF	TGTGCCAGTTCCCCTACCGCCGCTCGGATATATGGCTACACCTTC
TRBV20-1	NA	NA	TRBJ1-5	CSARKGRQPQHF	TGCAGTGCTAGGAAGGGGCGCCAGCCCCAGCATTTT
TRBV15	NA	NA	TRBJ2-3	CATSAAWGTSTDTQYF	TGTGCCACCAGTGCTGCTTGGGGGACTAGCACAGATACGCAGTATTTT
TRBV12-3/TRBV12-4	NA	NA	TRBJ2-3	CASSLGPTDTQYF	TGTGCCAGCAGTTTGGGCCCCACAGATACGCAGTATTTT
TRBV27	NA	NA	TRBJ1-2	CASSHTLDYGYTF	TGTGCCAGCAGTCACACCCTTGACTATGGCTACACCTTC
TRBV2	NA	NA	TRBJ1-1	CASSATGFNTEAFF	TGTGCCAGCAGTGCGACCGGGTTTAACACTGAAGCTTTCTTT
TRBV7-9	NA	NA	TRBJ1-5	CASSLAPLGQYSNQPQHF	TGTGCCAGCAGCTTAGCCCCATTGGGTCAATATAGCAATCAGCCCCAGCATTTT
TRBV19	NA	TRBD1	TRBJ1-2	CASSMLRGRGRLYGYTF	TGTGCCAGTAGTATGCTCCGGGGCAGGGGGCGCCTCTATGGCTACACCTTC
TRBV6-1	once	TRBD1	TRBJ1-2	CASRQTGEWGYTF	TGTGCCAGCAGGCAAACAGGGGAGTGGGGCTACACCTTC
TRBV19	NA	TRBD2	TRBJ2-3	CASRERGGTDTQYF	TGTGCCAGTAGGGAGCGGGGGGGCACAGATACGCAGTATTTT
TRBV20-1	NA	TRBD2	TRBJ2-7	CSADGHNSGGPYEQYF	TGCAGTGCTGATGGACACAATAGCGGGGGGCCCTACGAGCAGTACTTC
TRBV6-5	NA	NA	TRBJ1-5	CASSYGRGRDQPQHF	TGTGCCAGCAGTTATGGCAGGGGAAGGGATCAGCCCCAGCATTTT
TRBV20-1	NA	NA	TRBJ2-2	CSASGGNTGELFF	TGCAGTGCTAGCGGGGGAAACACCGGGGAGCTGTTTTTT
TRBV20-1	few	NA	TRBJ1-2	CSARFTDDFGYTF	TGCAGTGCTAGGTTCACGGACGATTTTGGCTACACCTTC
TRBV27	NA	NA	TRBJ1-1	CASRPPEHNTEAFF	TGTGCCAGCAGACCCCCGGAACATAACACTGAAGCTTTCTTT
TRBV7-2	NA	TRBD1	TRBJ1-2	CASSSQGADYGYTF	TGTGCCAGCAGCTCACAGGGGGCGGACTATGGCTACACCTTC
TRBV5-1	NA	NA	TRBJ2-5	CASSLLQETQYF	TGCGCCAGCAGCTTGCTACAAGAGACCCAGTACTTC
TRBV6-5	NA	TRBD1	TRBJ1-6	CASSYRDRVYNSPLHF	TGTGCCAGCAGTTACCGGGACAGAGTCTATAATTCACCCCTCCACTTT